Presented here are 14 T cell receptor beta chains from one specimen sequenced in a study of T cell changes during pregnancy in multiple sclerosis. TCRdb's table, derived via immunoSEQ multiplex PCR, lists solely in-frame clones and lacks some. The data hold more than 85,000 clones, with around 95% observed a single time. The source material was peripheral blood, sampled in the third trimester of pregnancy. The receptors were gathered from a female donor in good health, enrolled as a control in a pregnancy study.

This rearrangement joins TRBV27 to TRBJ2-7; 7 positions match TRBD1. This CDR3 is built from 14 residues. Germline V gives CDR1 MNHEY, CDR2 SMNVEV (reference sequence). J was trimmed by 3 bases and V by 2 bases; bases with no gene match: 4. CDR3 sequence: CASSLTGVNYEQYF. The CDR3 DNA reads as TGTGCCAGCAGTTTAACAGGGGTTAACTACGAGCAGTACTTC.

The gene calls are TRBV28 and TRBJ1-1, with 9 bases lining up with TRBD1. With V trimmed by 7 bases and J by 1 base, 7 bases remained unmatched. Germline assignment: CDR1 MDHEN and CDR2 SYDVKM. The CDR3 contains 15 residues. CDR3 sequence reads: CASTTPGQGNTEAFF. The CDR3 DNA reads TGTGCCAGCACAACTCCGGGACAGGGGAACACTGAAGCTTTCTTT.

The genes are TRBV10-3 and TRBJ1-5, with D possibly being TRBD1 (6 bases). Between the trimmed V and J ends, which lost 8 bases and 4 bases, there was a span of 18 bases. Germline CDR1 ENHRY, CDR2 SYGVKD. This CDR3 is 15 amino acids long. The CDR3 spells CAIGGGQKANQPQHF. CDR3 nucleotides: TGTGCCATCGGGGGGGGGCAAAAGGCTAATCAGCCCCAGCATTTT.

This sequence joins TRBV5-1 and TRBJ2-2; no definite D call. The CDR3 has 20 amino acids. Germline CDR1 reads SGHRS; CDR2 reads YFSETQ. Trimming shortened V by 3 bases and J by 0 bases, and 24 bases separated the two germline ends. The chain's CDR3 is CASSSAGAGGVIANTGELFF. The CDR3 DNA reads TGCGCCAGCAGCTCAGCCGGAGCTGGCGGAGTTATCGCGAACACCGGGGAGCTGTTTTTT.

The genes are TRBV6-5 and TRBJ2-7; TRBD2 agrees at 8 bases. The germline V gene has CDR1 MNHEY and CDR2 SVGAGI. This CDR3 has 14 residues. J gave up 6 bases and V 5 bases, and 9 bases lay outside the gene matches. CDR3: CASSPGLAGSEQYF. DNA for the CDR3: TGTGCCAGCAGTCCCGGACTAGCAGGAAGCGAGCAGTACTTC.

The J gene is TRBJ1-5, the V gene TRBV5-1; D gene uncertain. With 3 bases removed from V and 5 bases from J, the gap between germline ends came to 3 bases. CDR3 length: 11 residues. CDR1 is SGHRS and CDR2 is YFSETQ in the germline V gene. The CDR3 DNA is TGCGCCAGCAGCTCCGATCAGCCCCAGCATTTT. It is translated as CASSSDQPQHF.

CDR3 DNA sequence: TGTGCCAGCAGTTACACTAGCACCGGGGAGCTGTTTTTT. Translation gives CASSYTSTGELFF. The chain couples TRBV27 to TRBJ2-2, with D possibly TRBD2 on 5 matching bases. Germline V lookup: CDR1 MNHEY, CDR2 SMNVEV (reference sequence). CDR3 size: 13 residues. The V end lost 4 bases, the J end lost 4 bases, and 7 bases lay between the germline ends.

The V call is TRBV28, the J call TRBJ2-3; TRBD1 aligns across 9 bases. This CDR3 region has 14 residues. J was trimmed by 7 bases and V by 2 bases; bases with no gene match: 4. Germline values: CDR1 MDHEN, CDR2 SYDVKM. DNA for the CDR3: TGTGCCAGCAGTTTAGGGGGGACAGGGAATACGCAGTATTTT. Protein sequence: CASSLGGTGNTQYF.

The gene calls are TRBV18 and TRBJ2-1; maybe TRBD1 (6 bases). Germline lookup yields CDR1 KGHSH and CDR2 LQKENI. This CDR3 is built from 15 residues. V lost 1 base and J 5 bases, leaving 12 bases between the germline ends. The DNA of the CDR3 is TGTGCCAGCTCACCACGAATGACAGGCGACAATGAGCAGTTCTTC. Amino acids: CASSPRMTGDNEQFF.

V gene TRBV7-9 combines with J gene TRBJ2-1; the match to TRBD2 covers 9 bases. Germline CDR1 SEHNR, CDR2 FQNEAQ (reference sequence). V was pared by 6 bases and J by 11 bases, with 17 bases of the junction left unmatched. The CDR3 totals 16 residues. The CDR3 nucleotides read TGTGCCAGCAGACCGCCGTGGGCTAGCGGGAACCGAAAGCAGTTCTTC. Its protein product is CASRPPWASGNRKQFF.

The chain has TRBV11-2 and TRBJ2-1; the match to TRBD2 covers 7 bases. After removal of 1 base from V and 1 base from J, the junction contained 4 bases not matched to a gene. The CDR3 totals 16 residues. Germline V lookup: CDR1 SGHAT, CDR2 FQNNGV. The CDR3 spells CASSLGTRASYNEQFF. The CDR3 coding sequence is TGTGCCAGCAGCTTAGGGACTAGGGCGTCCTACAATGAGCAGTTCTTC. Combining the CDR3 with reference TRBV11-2 and TRBJ2-1 gives the whole variable domain EAGVAQSPRYKIIEKRQSVAFWCNPISGHATLYWYQQILGQGPKLLIQFQNNGVVDDSQLPKDRFSAERLKGVDSTLKIQPAKLEDSAVYLCASSLGTRASYNEQFFGPGTRLTVL.

This chain uses TRBV7-9 with TRBJ2-7; 9 bases line up with TRBD1. Germline trimming cut 3 bases from V and 4 bases from J; bases unmatched to any gene: 10. In germline, CDR1 is SEHNR, CDR2 FQNEAQ (reference sequence). CDR3 length: 16 amino acids. For the CDR3, the DNA is TGTGCCAGCAGCTTCCAAACCACAGGGGGCCGGTACGAGCAGTACTTC. Protein sequence: CASSFQTTGGRYEQYF.

The chain is built from TRBV28 and TRBJ1-2; TRBD1 aligns across 7 bases. Germline CDR1 MDHEN, CDR2 SYDVKM. CDR3 length: 13 amino acids. V was pared by 6 bases and J by 5 bases, with 6 bases of the junction left unmatched. CDR3 sequence (DNA): TGTGCCAGCAGCCTCGGGACAGCTTATGGCTACACCTTC. Translated: CASSLGTAYGYTF.

The chain has TRBV4-1 and TRBJ2-3; 8 nucleotides match TRBD2. This CDR3 is 14 amino acids long. Germline values: CDR1 MGHRA, CDR2 YSYEKL. The V and J ends lost 5 bases and 3 bases, in that order; junction bases with no gene match: 4. CDR3 amino acids: CASSSTSVTDTQYF. The CDR3 DNA follows: TGCGCCAGCAGCTCGACTAGCGTGACAGATACGCAGTATTTT.